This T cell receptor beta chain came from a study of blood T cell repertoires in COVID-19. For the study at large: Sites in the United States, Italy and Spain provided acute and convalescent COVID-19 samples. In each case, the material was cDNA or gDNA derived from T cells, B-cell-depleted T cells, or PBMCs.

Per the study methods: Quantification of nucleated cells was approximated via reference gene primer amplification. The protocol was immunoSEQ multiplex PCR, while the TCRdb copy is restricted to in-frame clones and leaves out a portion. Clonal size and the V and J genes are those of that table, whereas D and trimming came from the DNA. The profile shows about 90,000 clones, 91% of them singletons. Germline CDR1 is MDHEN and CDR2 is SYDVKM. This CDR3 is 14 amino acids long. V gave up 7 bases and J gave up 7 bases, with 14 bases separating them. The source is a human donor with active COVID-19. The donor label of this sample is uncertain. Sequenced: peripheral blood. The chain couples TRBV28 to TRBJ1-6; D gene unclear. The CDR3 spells CASNPALENSPLHF. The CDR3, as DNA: TGTGCCAGCAATCCAGCTCTGGAGAATTCACCCCTCCACTTT. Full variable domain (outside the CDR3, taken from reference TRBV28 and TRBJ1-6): DVKVTQSSRYLVKRTGEKVFLECVQDMDHENMFWYRQDPGLGLRLIYFSYDVKMKEKGDIPEGYSVSREKKERFSLILESASTNQTSMYLCASNPALENSPLHFGNGTRLTVT.